These T cell receptor beta chains were read from a single sample in a study of blood T cell repertoires in COVID-19. The protocol was immunoSEQ multiplex PCR, while the TCRdb copy is restricted to in-frame clones and leaves out a portion. The sample comprises around 47,000 clones, approximately 79% of which are singletons, and under 45% rests with the top ten. The specimen sequenced was peripheral blood. These receptors all come from a human donor in a cohort sampled during active COVID-19. Both conserved end residues are part of each CDR3. A D gene is named only where the DNA matches it firmly.

V: TRBV19
D: .
J: TRBJ1-2
DNA: TGTGCCAGTAGTATAATGGGGGAGGAAGAGGGTCGGATCTATGGCTACACCTTC
CDR3: CASSIMGEEEGRIYGYTF

V: TRBV19
D: .
J: TRBJ2-2
DNA: TGTGCCAGTAGGCGAACCGGGGAGCTGTTTTTT
CDR3: CASRRTGELFF

V: TRBV18
D: .
J: TRBJ2-3
DNA: TGTGCCAGCTCACCCGTGAGACAGAGCACAGATACGCAGTATTTT
CDR3: CASSPVRQSTDTQYF

V: TRBV28
D: TRBD2
J: TRBJ2-2
DNA: TGTGCCAGCACCACGATTCGGCTAGCGGGGTTTACCGGGGAGCTGTTTTTT
CDR3: CASTTIRLAGFTGELFF

V: TRBV11-2
D: .
J: TRBJ2-3
DNA: TGTGCCAGCAGCTTAGTCCTCTACAGGTCTACTAGCACAGATACGCAGTATTTT
CDR3: CASSLVLYRSTSTDTQYF

V: TRBV19
D: TRBD1
J: TRBJ1-1
DNA: TGTGCCAGTAGCCGACAGGGTCGAGGGAACACTGAAGCTTTCTTT
CDR3: CASSRQGRGNTEAFF

V: TRBV6-4
D: .
J: TRBJ2-4
DNA: TGTGCCAGCAGTAGTGACCAGGACGGGGACATTCAGTACTTC
CDR3: CASSSDQDGDIQYF

V: TRBV6-4
D: .
J: TRBJ1-5
DNA: TGTGCCAGCAGTGAAGCAGGGAATCAGCCCCAGCATTTT
CDR3: CASSEAGNQPQHF

V: TRBV6-6
D: TRBD1
J: TRBJ1-3
DNA: TGTGCCAGCAGTGGAAAAGGGGGCGGAAACACCATATATTTT
CDR3: CASSGKGGGNTIYF

V: TRBV5-1
D: TRBD1
J: TRBJ1-5
DNA: TGCGCCAGCAGCTTGACAGGGGAGAATCAGCCCCAGCATTTT
CDR3: CASSLTGENQPQHF

V: TRBV19
D: TRBD2
J: TRBJ2-1
DNA: TGTGCCAGTAGTATCGGGGTTAGCGGGGGGGCCTACAATGAGCAGTTCTTC
CDR3: CASSIGVSGGAYNEQFF

V: TRBV20-1
D: TRBD1
J: TRBJ1-2
DNA: TGCAGTGCTCGGGACAGTGATGGCTACACCTTC
CDR3: CSARDSDGYTF

V: TRBV4-1
D: .
J: TRBJ1-5
DNA: TGCGCCAGCAGCCAAACGAGAGCAGGGGATGTCCAGCCCCAGCATTTT
CDR3: CASSQTRAGDVQPQHF